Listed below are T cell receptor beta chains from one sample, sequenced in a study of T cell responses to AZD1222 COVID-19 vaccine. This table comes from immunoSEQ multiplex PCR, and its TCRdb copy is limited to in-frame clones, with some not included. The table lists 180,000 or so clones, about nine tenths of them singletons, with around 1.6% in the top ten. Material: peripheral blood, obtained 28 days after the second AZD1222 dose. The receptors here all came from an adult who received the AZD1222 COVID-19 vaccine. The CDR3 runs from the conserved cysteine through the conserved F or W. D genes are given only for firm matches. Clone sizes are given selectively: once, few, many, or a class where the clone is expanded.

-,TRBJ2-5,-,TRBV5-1,CASSQGQPETQYF,TGCGCCAGCAGCCAGGGACAACCTGAGACCCAGTACTTC
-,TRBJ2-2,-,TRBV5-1,CASSLEGPDTGELFF,TGCGCCAGCAGCTTGGAGGGCCCGGACACCGGGGAGCTGTTTTTT
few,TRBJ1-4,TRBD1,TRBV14,CASSLPGQGDEKLFF,TGTGCCAGCAGCCTTCCGGGACAGGGGGATGAAAAACTGTTTTTT
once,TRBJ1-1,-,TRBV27,CASSMRYGKRNTEAFF,TGTGCCAGCAGTATGCGGTACGGCAAAAGGAACACTGAAGCTTTCTTT
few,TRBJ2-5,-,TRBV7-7,CASSLGGGGQETQYF,TGTGCTAGCAGCTTAGGAGGGGGCGGTCAAGAGACCCAGTACTTC
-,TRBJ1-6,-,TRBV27,CASSLGVQGNSPPHF,TGTGCCAGCAGTTTAGGGGTACAGGGAAATTCACCCCCCCACTTT
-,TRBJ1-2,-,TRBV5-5,CASSLRGDYGYTF,TGTGCCAGCAGCTTGCGGGGGGACTATGGCTACACCTTC
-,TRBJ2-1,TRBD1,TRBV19,CASSIVPGQGVEQFF,TGTGCCAGTAGTATAGTCCCCGGGCAGGGGGTTGAGCAGTTCTTC
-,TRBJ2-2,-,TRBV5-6,CASSSPATWNTGELFF,TGTGCCAGCAGCTCCCCAGCTACCTGGAACACCGGGGAGCTGTTTTTT
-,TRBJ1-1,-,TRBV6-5,CASSRAEGENTEAFF,TGTGCCAGCAGCCGCGCGGAGGGAGAGAACACTGAAGCTTTCTTT
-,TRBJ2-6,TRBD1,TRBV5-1,CASSFRYTGGRGANVLTF,TGCGCCAGCAGCTTCCGGTACACAGGGGGCCGAGGGGCCAACGTCCTGACTTTC
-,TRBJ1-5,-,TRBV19,CASSMNGQSNQPQHF,TGTGCCAGTAGTATGAATGGGCAGAGCAATCAGCCCCAGCATTTT
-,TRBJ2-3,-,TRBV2,CASKSGPGDTQYF,TGTGCCAGCAAGTCGGGGCCTGGAGATACGCAGTATTTT
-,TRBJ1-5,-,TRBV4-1,CASSQGWVGGPGQPQHF,TGCGCCAGCAGCCAAGGTTGGGTCGGCGGGCCTGGTCAGCCCCAGCATTTT
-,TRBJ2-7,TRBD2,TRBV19,CASSMKTQTSGYSYEQYF,TGTGCCAGTAGTATGAAAACGCAGACTAGCGGGTACTCCTACGAGCAGTACTTC
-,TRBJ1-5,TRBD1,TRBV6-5,CASSYSTGEQPQHF,TGTGCCAGCAGTTACTCGACAGGGGAACAGCCCCAGCATTTT
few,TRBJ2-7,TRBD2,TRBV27,CASGLAGGYEQYF,TGTGCCAGCGGACTAGCGGGAGGCTACGAGCAGTACTTC
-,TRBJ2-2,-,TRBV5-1,CASSALPRQGANTGELFF,TGCGCCAGCAGCGCCCTACCAAGGCAAGGGGCGAACACCGGGGAGCTGTTTTTT
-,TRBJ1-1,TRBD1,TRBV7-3,CASSGPGGMEMNTEAFF,TGTGCCAGCAGCGGACCAGGGGGCATGGAGATGAACACTGAAGCTTTCTTT
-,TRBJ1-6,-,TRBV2,CASSDTIINSPLHF,TGTGCCAGCAGTGATACAATTATTAATTCACCCCTCCACTTT
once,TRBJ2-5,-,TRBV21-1,CASSRQGAETQYF,TGTGCCAGCAGCAGACAGGGTGCCGAGACCCAGTACTTC